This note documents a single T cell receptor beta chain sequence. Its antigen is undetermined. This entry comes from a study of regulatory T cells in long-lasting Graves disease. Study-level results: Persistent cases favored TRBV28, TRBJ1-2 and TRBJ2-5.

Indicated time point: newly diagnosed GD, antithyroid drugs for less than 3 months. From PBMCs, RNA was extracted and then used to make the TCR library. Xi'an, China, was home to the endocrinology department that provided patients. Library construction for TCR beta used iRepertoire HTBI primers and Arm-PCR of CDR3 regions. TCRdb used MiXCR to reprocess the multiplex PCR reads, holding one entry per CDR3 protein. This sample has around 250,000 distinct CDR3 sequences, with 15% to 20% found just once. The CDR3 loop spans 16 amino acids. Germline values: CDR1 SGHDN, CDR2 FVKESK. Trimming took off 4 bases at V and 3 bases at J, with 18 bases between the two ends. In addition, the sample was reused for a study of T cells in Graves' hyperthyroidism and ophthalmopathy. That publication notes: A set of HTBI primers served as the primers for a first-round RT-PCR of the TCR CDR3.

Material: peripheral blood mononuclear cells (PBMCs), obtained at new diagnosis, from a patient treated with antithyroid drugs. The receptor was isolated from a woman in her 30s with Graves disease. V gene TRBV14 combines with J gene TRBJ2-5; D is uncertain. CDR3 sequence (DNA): TGTGCCAGCAGCCCCTACCCCGGACGGTCTGAAGAGACCCAGTACTTC. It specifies CASSPYPGRSEETQYF.